This T cell receptor (beta chain) is from a study of shared T cell receptors in the human thymus. TCRdb keeps only in-frame clones here, not all; method: immunoSEQ multiplex PCR. The table has tens of thousands of clones, nearly 95% seen once. Per germline, CDR1 SGHDT and CDR2 YYEEEE. CDR3 length: 14 residues. The V end lost 2 bases, the J end lost 1 base, and 9 bases lay between the germline ends. The sequence derives from a human donor. Material: thymocytes. This rearrangement joins TRBV5-6 to TRBJ1-1; D may be TRBD1 (6 bases). The CDR3 DNA follows: TGTGCCAGCAGCTTCCGACAGGAGAACACTGAAGCTTTCTTT. It specifies CASSFRQENTEAFF.